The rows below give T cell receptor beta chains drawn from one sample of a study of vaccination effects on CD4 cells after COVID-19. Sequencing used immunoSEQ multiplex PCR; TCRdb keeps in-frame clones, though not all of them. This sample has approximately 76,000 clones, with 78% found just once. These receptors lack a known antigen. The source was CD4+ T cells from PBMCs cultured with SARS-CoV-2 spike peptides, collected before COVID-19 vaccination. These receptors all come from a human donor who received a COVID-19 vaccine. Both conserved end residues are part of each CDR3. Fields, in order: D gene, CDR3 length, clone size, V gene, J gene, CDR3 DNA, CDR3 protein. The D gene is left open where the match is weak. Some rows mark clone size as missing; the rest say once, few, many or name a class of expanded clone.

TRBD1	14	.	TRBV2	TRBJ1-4	TGTGCCAGCAGTGAGACAGGGACTAGAGAAAAACTGTTTTTT	CASSETGTREKLFF
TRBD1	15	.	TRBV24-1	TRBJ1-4	TGTGCCACCAGTGACGACAGGGCGGATAATGAAAAACTGTTTTTT	CATSDDRADNEKLFF
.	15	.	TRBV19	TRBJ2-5	TGTGCCAGTAGTATGGGTTCCCACAGTGGAGAGACCCAGTACTTC	CASSMGSHSGETQYF
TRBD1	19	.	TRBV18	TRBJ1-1	TGTGCCAGCTCACCGATTCTGGGACAGGGACAAACCAAAAACACTGAAGCTTTCTTT	CASSPILGQGQTKNTEAFF
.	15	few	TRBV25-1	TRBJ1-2	TGTGCCAGCAGTGAACACAGAGGGAGGCATAATGGCTACACCTTC	CASSEHRGRHNGYTF
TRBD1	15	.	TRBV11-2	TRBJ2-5	TGTGCCAGCAGCCCCGTGACAGGGTTCCAAGAGACCCAGTACTTC	CASSPVTGFQETQYF
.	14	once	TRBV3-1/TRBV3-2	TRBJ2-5	TGTGCCAGCAGCCAAGGGAGGGGGCGAAAGACCCAGTACTTC	CASSQGRGRKTQYF
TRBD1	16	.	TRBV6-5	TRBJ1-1	TGTGCCAGCAGTTATCCTGCCGACAGGGGAAACACTGAAGCTTTCTTT	CASSYPADRGNTEAFF
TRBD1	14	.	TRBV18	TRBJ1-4	TGTGCCAGCTCACTGACAGGGACTAATGAAAAACTGTTTTTT	CASSLTGTNEKLFF
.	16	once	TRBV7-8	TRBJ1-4	TGTGCCAGCAGCTTTAAACCGACCCGGACCTCGGAAAAACTGTTTTTT	CASSFKPTRTSEKLFF
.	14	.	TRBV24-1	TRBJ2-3	TGTGCCACCAGTGATTCAGGGACTTTTTATACGCAGTATTTT	CATSDSGTFYTQYF
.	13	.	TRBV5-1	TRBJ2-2	TGCGCCAGCGGCGGGACCCCCACCGGGGAGCTGTTTTTT	CASGGTPTGELFF
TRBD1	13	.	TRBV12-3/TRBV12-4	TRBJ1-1	TGTGCCAGCAGTACCACAGGGGGCCTGGGAGCTTTCTTT	CASSTTGGLGAFF
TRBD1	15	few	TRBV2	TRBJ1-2	TGTGCCAGCAGGTCAGACAGGGGGCAAAGGGATGGCTACACCTTC	CASRSDRGQRDGYTF
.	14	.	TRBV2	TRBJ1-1	TGTGCCAGCAGTGAAGGGTTGGGAAGCACTGAAGCTTTCTTT	CASSEGLGSTEAFF
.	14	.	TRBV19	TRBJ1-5	TGTGCCAGTAGTATCGTCGGGGGCAATCAGCCCCAGCATTTT	CASSIVGGNQPQHF
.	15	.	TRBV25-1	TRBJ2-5	TGTGCCAGCAGTGACTTCAAGAAAATAAGAGAGACCCAGTACTTC	CASSDFKKIRETQYF
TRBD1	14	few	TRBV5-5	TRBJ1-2	TGTGCCAGCAGCTTGGGGCAGGGGGCGAATGGCTACACCTTC	CASSLGQGANGYTF
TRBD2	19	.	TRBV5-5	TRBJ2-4	TGTGCCAGCAGCTTGGAACTAGCGGGCTCCCCATCGGGCAAAAACATTCAGTACTTC	CASSLELAGSPSGKNIQYF
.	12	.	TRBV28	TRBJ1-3	TGTGCCAGCAGTGCAGGGGGAAACACCATATATTTT	CASSAGGNTIYF
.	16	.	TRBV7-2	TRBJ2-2	TGTGCCAGCAGCCCCTGGCGGGGGCTCTCGGGAGGGGAGCTGTTTTTT	CASSPWRGLSGGELFF
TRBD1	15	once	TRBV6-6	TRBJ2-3	TGTGCCAGCAGCCCTAGGACAGGTAGCACAGATACGCAGTATTTT	CASSPRTGSTDTQYF
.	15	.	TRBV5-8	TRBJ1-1	TGTGCCAGCCCGGGAGAAGAGGGGGGGAACACTGAAGCTTTCTTT	CASPGEEGGNTEAFF
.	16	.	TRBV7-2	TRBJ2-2	TGTGCCAGCAGTCCGGGGGGCCAGAGACGGACCGGGGAGCTGTTTTTT	CASSPGGQRRTGELFF
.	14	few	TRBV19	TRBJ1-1	TGTGCCAGTAGTAGACAGGTGGAGAACACTGAAGCTTTCTTT	CASSRQVENTEAFF
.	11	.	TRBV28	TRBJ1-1	TGTGCCAGCCAGATGAACACTGAAGCTTTCTTT	CASQMNTEAFF
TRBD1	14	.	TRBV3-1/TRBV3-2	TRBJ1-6	TGTGCCAGCAGTCACAACACAGGGGCAGGTTCCCTCCACTTT	CASSHNTGAGSLHF
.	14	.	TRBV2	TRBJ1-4	TGTGCCAGCAACGGGGTCTCAACTAATGAAAAACTGTTTTTT	CASNGVSTNEKLFF
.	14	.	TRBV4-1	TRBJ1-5	TGCGCCAGCAGCCAACCAGACCGAGGTCAGCCCCAGCATTTT	CASSQPDRGQPQHF
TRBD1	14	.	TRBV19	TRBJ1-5	TGTGCCAGTAATATTGGACAGGGTAGCCAGCCCCAGCATTTT	CASNIGQGSQPQHF
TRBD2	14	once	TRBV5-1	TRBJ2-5	TGCGCCAGCAGCTTTACGGGGGGACAAGAGACCCAGTACTTC	CASSFTGGQETQYF
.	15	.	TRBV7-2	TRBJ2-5	TGTGCCAGCAGCCAGGCGGCGGGGAACCAAGAGACCCAGTACTTC	CASSQAAGNQETQYF
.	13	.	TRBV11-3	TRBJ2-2	TGTGCCAGCAGCTTAGTCCTCACCGGGGAGCTGTTTTTT	CASSLVLTGELFF
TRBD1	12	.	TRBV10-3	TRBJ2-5	TGTGCCATCAGTGGGGACAGGGAGACCCAGTACTTC	CAISGDRETQYF
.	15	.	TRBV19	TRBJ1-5	TGTGCCAGTAAAGCGGGTGGGTTTGACAATCAGCCCCAGCATTTT	CASKAGGFDNQPQHF
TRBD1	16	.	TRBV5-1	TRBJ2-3	TGCGCCAGCAGCTATGGACAGGGATCGGCTCCAGATACGCAGTATTTT	CASSYGQGSAPDTQYF
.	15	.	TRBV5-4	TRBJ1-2	TGTGCCAGCAGCTTGTCTTCGGGGGGGGACTATGGCTACACCTTC	CASSLSSGGDYGYTF